This T cell receptor (beta chain) is from a study of blood T cell repertoires in COVID-19. Study at large: The United States, Italy and Spain were the sources of the acute and convalescent COVID-19 samples.

Germline assignment: CDR1 LNHDA and CDR2 SQIVND (reference sequence). Trimming at V came to 5 bases and at J to 4 bases, leaving 11 bases not matched to a gene. The CDR3 loop spans 15 amino acids. The data were produced by immunoSEQ multiplex PCR, yet TCRdb's version contains in-frame clones alone and is incomplete. The sample has about 20,000 clones, roughly 81% seen once. The source of this sequence is a human donor with active COVID-19. The donor label of this sample is uncertain. The material sequenced was peripheral blood. The chain carries TRBV19 and TRBJ2-7, with TRBD1 matching over 7 bases. The CDR3 spells CASSLGQRPVYEQYF. CDR3 coding DNA: TGTGCCAGTAGTCTGGGACAGAGGCCAGTTTACGAGCAGTACTTC.